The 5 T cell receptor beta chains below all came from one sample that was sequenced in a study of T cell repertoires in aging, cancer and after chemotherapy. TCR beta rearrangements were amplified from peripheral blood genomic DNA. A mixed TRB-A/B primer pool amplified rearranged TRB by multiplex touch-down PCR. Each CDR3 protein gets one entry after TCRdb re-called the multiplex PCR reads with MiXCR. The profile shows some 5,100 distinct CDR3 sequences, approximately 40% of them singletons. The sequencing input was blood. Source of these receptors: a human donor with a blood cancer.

The CDR3 DNA follows: TGTGCCAGCAGCTTAATAGAGACCCAGTACTTC. This gives the protein CASSLIETQYF. This chain uses TRBV7-2 with TRBJ2-5, with D hard to call. V shed 2 bases and J shed 4 bases, with 2 bases lying between them. The CDR3 covers 11 residues. Germline CDR1 SGHTA, CDR2 FQGNSA.

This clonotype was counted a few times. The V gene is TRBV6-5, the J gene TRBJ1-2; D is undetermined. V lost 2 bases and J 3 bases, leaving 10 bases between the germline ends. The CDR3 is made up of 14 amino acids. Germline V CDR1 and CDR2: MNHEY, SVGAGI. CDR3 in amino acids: CASSYLRQDYGYTF. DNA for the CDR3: TGTGCCAGCAGTTACCTCCGACAAGACTATGGCTACACCTTC.

CDR3 DNA: TGTGCCAGCAGTTTAGGACCGACAGGGTTCAGCTACGAGCAGTACTTC. Translated, it gives CASSLGPTGFSYEQYF. This chain links TRBV12-3 or TRBV12-4 with TRBJ2-7, with 7 bases fitting TRBD1. J was trimmed by 3 bases and V by 1 base; bases with no gene match: 9. The length of the CDR3 is 16 residues.

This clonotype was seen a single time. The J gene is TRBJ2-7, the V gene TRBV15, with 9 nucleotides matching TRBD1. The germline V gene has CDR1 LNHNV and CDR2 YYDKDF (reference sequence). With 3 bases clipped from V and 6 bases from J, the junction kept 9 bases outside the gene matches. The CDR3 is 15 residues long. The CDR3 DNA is TGTGCCACCAGCAGGACCGGGACAGGGAAAGCCGAGCAGTACTTC. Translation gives CATSRTGTGKAEQYF.

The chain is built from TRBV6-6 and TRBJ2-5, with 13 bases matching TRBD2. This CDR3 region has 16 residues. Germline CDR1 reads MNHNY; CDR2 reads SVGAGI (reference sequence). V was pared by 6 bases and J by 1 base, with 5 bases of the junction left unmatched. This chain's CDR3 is CASSGTSGDFQETQYF. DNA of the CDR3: TGTGCCAGCAGCGGGACTAGCGGGGACTTCCAAGAGACCCAGTACTTC.